This T cell receptor (beta chain) was sequenced during a study of shared clonotypes between healthy human individuals. At the level of the study: Plates per donor: three CD4 naive, three CD4 memory, two CD8 naive, one CD8 memory. Overall study results and limits: A few donors had around 5% of their naive CD4 clonotypes in common.

Of note for this clone: The antigen is not known.

V dropped 0 bases and J dropped 1 base, with 9 bases sitting between them. In germline, CDR1 is ENHRY, CDR2 SYGVKD. The CDR3 length is 15 residues. Data came from immunoSEQ multiplex PCR; TCRdb stores just in-frame clones and leaves some out. The sample holds millions of clones, less than 95% seen once. CD8 cells regarded as naive lacked CD45RO, were positively chosen for CCR7, and omitted terminally differentiated effector memory CD45RA+ cells. This chain uses TRBV10-3 with TRBJ1-1; D gene unclear. Specimen: naive CD8+ T cells sorted from blood. This sequence was found in a young man in good health. CDR3 bases: TGTGCCATCAGTGAGTCTTGGCAGCCGAACACTGAAGCTTTCTTT. Residues: CAISESWQPNTEAFF.